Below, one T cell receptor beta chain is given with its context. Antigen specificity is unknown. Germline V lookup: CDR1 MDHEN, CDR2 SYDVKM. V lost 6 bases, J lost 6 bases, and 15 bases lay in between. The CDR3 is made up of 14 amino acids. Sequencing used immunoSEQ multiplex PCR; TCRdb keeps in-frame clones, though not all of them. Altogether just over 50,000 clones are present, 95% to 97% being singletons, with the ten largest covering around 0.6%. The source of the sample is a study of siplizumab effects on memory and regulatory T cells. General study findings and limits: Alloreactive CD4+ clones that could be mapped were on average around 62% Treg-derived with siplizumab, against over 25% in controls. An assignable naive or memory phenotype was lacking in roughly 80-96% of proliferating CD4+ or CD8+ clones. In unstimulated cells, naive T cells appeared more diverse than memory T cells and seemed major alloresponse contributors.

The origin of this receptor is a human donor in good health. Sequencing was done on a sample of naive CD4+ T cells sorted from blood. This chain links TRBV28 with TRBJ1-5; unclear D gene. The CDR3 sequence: CASRRGTDSQPQHF. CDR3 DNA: TGTGCCAGCAGGCGGGGAACAGATTCTCAGCCCCAGCATTTT.